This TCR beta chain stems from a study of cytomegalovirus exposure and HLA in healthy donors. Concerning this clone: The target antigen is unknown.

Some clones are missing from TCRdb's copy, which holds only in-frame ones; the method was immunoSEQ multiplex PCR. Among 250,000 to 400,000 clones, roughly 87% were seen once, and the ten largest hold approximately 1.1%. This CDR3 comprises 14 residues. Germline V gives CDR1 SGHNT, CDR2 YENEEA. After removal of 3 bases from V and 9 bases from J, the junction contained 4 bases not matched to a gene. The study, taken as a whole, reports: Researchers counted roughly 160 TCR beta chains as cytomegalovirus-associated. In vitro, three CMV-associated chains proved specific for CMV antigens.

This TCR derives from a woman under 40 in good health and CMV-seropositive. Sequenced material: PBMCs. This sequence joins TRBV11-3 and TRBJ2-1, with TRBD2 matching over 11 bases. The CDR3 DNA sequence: TGTGCCAGCAGCTTTAGCGGGAGGGAGGGTGAGCAGTTCTTC. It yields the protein CASSFSGREGEQFF.